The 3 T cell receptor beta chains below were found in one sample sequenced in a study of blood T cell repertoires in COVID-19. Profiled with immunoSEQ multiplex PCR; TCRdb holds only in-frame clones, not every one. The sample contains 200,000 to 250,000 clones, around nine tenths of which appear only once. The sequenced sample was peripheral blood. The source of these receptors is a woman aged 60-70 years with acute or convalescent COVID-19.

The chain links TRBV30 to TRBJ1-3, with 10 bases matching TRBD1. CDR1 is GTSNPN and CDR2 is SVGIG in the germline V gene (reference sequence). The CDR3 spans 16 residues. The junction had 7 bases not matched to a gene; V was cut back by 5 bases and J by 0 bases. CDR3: CAWLEGTGASGNTIYF. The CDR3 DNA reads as TGTGCCTGGCTGGAGGGGACAGGGGCCTCTGGAAACACCATATATTTT.

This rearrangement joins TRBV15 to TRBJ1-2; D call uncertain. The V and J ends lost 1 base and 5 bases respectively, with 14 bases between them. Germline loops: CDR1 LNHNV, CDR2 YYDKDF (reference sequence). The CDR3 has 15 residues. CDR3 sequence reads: CATSRGEGRSYGYTF. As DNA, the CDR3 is TGTGCCACCAGCAGAGGAGAGGGCAGATCTTATGGCTACACCTTC.

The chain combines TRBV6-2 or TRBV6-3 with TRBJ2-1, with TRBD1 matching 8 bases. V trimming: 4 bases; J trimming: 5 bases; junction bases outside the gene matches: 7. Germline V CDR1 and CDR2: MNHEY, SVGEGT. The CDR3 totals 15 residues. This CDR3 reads CASSFWDRRDNEQFF. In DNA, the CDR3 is TGTGCCAGCAGTTTTTGGGACAGGAGGGACAATGAGCAGTTCTTC.